One and the same sample provided the 32 T cell receptor beta chains below, sequenced in a study of blood T cell repertoires in COVID-19. Some clones are missing from TCRdb's copy, which holds only in-frame ones; the method was immunoSEQ multiplex PCR. Of roughly 300,000 clones detected, more than 85% appear once; the ten largest clones hold around 18%. Sequencing used PBMCs or T cells enriched from blood (not recorded which). The receptors originated from a woman under 40 who had recovered from COVID-19.

The CDR3 reads CASSLIGGSGYTF. The CDR3, as DNA: TGTGCCAGCAGTTTAATTGGAGGTTCCGGCTACACCTTC. The chain combines TRBV28 with TRBJ1-2; D unclear. The CDR3 is 13 residues long. The V and J ends lost 2 bases and 8 bases respectively, with 12 bases between them. Germline V gene sequence: CDR1 MDHEN, CDR2 SYDVKM.

The rearrangement links TRBV4-2 to TRBJ2-1; 10 bases line up with TRBD2. The length of the CDR3 is 16 residues. Germline loops: CDR1 LGHNA, CDR2 YNFKEQ. The V and J ends lost 3 bases and 3 bases, in that order; junction bases with no gene match: 5. In DNA, the CDR3 is TGTGCCAGCAGCCAGGGGACTAGCGCAATCTACAATGAGCAGTTCTTC. This translates into CASSQGTSAIYNEQFF.

The CDR3 nucleotides are TGTGCCAGCAGCAAAAATGGCAGGGGCTATCCGAATGAGCAGTTCTTC. Residues: CASSKNGRGYPNEQFF. The chain joins TRBV21-1 to TRBJ2-1; no check of the table's D call, TRBD1, against the DNA was made. TRBV21-1 is a pseudogene. The CDR3 runs 16 residues.

The chain is built from TRBV2 and TRBJ1-1, with unresolved D. The CDR3 loop spans 13 amino acids. Germline V lookup: CDR1 SNHLY, CDR2 FYNNEI. V was cut by 6 bases and J by 1 base, with 9 bases left in between. CDR3 nucleotides: TGTGCCAGCAGGAACCAGGCGAACACTGAAGCTTTCTTT. Its translation: CASRNQANTEAFF.

The rearrangement joins TRBV5-1 to TRBJ2-3; 9 nucleotides line up with TRBD2. This CDR3 spans 15 amino acids. Losses at the gene ends were 7 bases for V and 5 bases for J; bases not matched to a gene: 11. Germline assignment: CDR1 SGHRS and CDR2 YFSETQ. The CDR3 nucleotides read TGCGCCAGCTCGTTTGTGGCTAGCGGGGTAGATACGCAGTATTTT. Its translation is CASSFVASGVDTQYF.

The gene calls are TRBV7-8 and TRBJ2-5, with 10 bases matching TRBD1. This CDR3 has 15 residues. The germline V gene encodes CDR1 SGHVS and CDR2 FQNEAQ. With V trimmed by 3 bases and J by 4 bases, 5 bases remained unmatched. The CDR3 nucleotides read TGTGCCAGCAGCTTGGGACAGGGGTCAGGAGAGACCCAGTACTTC. It codes for CASSLGQGSGETQYF.

In its sample, this clone was seen once. The rearrangement links TRBV7-3 to TRBJ1-2; D unclear. Germline CDR1 and CDR2: SGHTA and FQGTGA. This CDR3 comprises 13 residues. Trimming removed 3 bases at V and 2 bases at J, with 7 bases between. The CDR3 sequence: CASSFDKNYGYTF. As DNA, the CDR3 is TGTGCCAGCAGCTTCGACAAGAACTATGGCTACACCTTC. The full variable domain, in which reference TRBV7-3 and TRBJ1-2 provide the parts outside the CDR3, is GAGVSQTPSNKVTEKGKYVELRCDPISGHTALYWYRQSLGQGPEFLIYFQGTGAADDSGLPNDRFFAVRPEGSVSTLKIQRTERGDSAVYLCASSFDKNYGYTFGSGTRLTVV.

J is TRBJ1-2 and V is TRBV21-1; the D segment call TRBD1 is taken from the table without a DNA check. TRBV21-1 is a pseudogene locus. This CDR3 contains 15 residues. The DNA for the CDR3 is TGTGCCAGCAGCAAAAAGGGGTCGGCAAAGTATGGCTACACCTTC. Protein product: CASSKKGSAKYGYTF.

The chain employs TRBV6-6 and TRBJ1-2; TRBD1 aligns across 7 bases. V shed 5 bases and J 1 base; nucleotides not matched to a gene: 7. Germline values: CDR1 MNHNY, CDR2 SVGAGI (reference sequence). This CDR3 region has 15 residues. The DNA of the CDR3 is TGTGCCAGCAGTAGCGAAGGGGGCCTTAACTATGGCTACACCTTC. Protein sequence: CASSSEGGLNYGYTF.

This clone has just one count. CDR3 sequence reads: CASSQPRAGREQFF. The CDR3 bases are TGCGCCAGCAGCCAACCAAGAGCGGGTCGAGAGCAGTTCTTC. J is TRBJ2-1 and V is TRBV4-1; possible D gene TRBD2, 6 bases. Germline lookup yields CDR1 MGHRA and CDR2 YSYEKL. V lost 2 bases, J lost 10 bases, and 15 bases lay in between. This CDR3 region has 14 residues.

V is TRBV5-1 and J is TRBJ1-6; possibly TRBD1 for D (6 bases). Germline V lookup: CDR1 SGHRS, CDR2 YFSETQ. CDR3 size: 15 residues. The ends were cut back, 3 bases at V and 2 bases at J, with 9 bases in the middle. The CDR3 here is CASSSDSTYNSPLHF. The CDR3 nucleotides read TGCGCCAGCAGCTCGGACAGTACCTATAATTCACCCCTCCACTTT.

V gene TRBV6-1 combines with J gene TRBJ1-4, with 10 bases matching TRBD1. Trimming at V came to 4 bases and at J to 7 bases, leaving 9 bases not matched to a gene. The CDR3 totals 16 residues. From germline, CDR1 is MNHNS and CDR2 SASEGT. DNA for the CDR3: TGTGCCAGCAGTGGACAAGACAGGGGGCCAGGTGAAAAACTGTTTTTT. Translation: CASSGQDRGPGEKLFF.

This clone was detected only a few times. CDR3 DNA sequence: TGTGCCAGCAGCCAAGAGGACAGATTAGTCCCGGGACTAGCGCGGAGATGGGAGCAGTACTTC. This sequence encodes CASSQEDRLVPGLARRWEQYF. The chain is built from TRBV14 and TRBJ2-7; 10 bases match TRBD2. Trimming removed 0 bases from V and 7 bases from J; junction bases left unmatched: 24. Germline V CDR1 and CDR2: SGHDN, FVKESK. This CDR3 contains 21 residues.

The V call is TRBV9, the J call TRBJ1-2; 7 bases align to TRBD1. V shed 4 bases and J 3 bases; nucleotides not matched to a gene: 9. The germline V gene has CDR1 SGDLS and CDR2 YYNGEE. CDR3 length: 15 residues. The CDR3 nucleotides are TGTGCCAGCAGCATACAAGACAGGGCCTACTATGGCTACACCTTC. Its translation is CASSIQDRAYYGYTF.

The gene calls are TRBV11-1 and TRBJ2-5; 9 nucleotides line up with TRBD1. With V trimmed by 5 bases and J by 4 bases, 5 bases remained unmatched. CDR3 length: 14 residues. The germline CDR1 and CDR2 sequences are SGHAT and FQDESV (reference sequence). The CDR3 DNA reads as TGTGCCAGCAGCCAGGACAGGGGCAGAGAGACCCAGTACTTC. Protein: CASSQDRGRETQYF.

The CDR3 protein is CASSLGSDEETQYF. The DNA of the CDR3 is TGCGCCAGCAGCTTGGGTAGCGACGAAGAGACCCAGTACTTC. The V call is TRBV5-1, the J call TRBJ2-5; D possibly corresponds to TRBD2 (5 bases). Trimming took off 0 bases at V and 3 bases at J, with 9 bases between the two ends. Germline CDR1 and CDR2: SGHRS and YFSETQ. The CDR3 extends over 14 amino acids.

This clone was seen more than once but under ten times. The chain uses TRBV7-9 and TRBJ1-4; 10 positions agree with TRBD1. The CDR3 extends over 16 amino acids. With V trimmed by 4 bases and J by 1 base, 3 bases remained unmatched. Germline V lookup: CDR1 SEHNR, CDR2 FQNEAQ (reference sequence). This chain's CDR3 is CASSYWDRGTNEKLFF. DNA of the CDR3: TGTGCCAGCAGCTACTGGGACAGGGGAACTAATGAAAAACTGTTTTTT.

This clone is a singleton in its sample. The chain has TRBV7-2 and TRBJ2-6; 8 positions agree with TRBD2. Germline CDR1 reads SGHTA; CDR2 reads FQGNSA. This CDR3 spans 17 amino acids. The junction had 9 bases not matched to a gene; V was cut back by 6 bases and J by 2 bases. CDR3 sequence: CASRARGLGAGANVLTF. The DNA of the CDR3 is TGTGCCAGCAGAGCGCGGGGACTAGGGGCTGGGGCCAACGTCCTGACTTTC. Variable domain in full (rest from reference TRBV7-2 and TRBJ2-6): GAGVSQSPSNKVTEKGKDVELRCDPISGHTALYWYRQSLGQGLEFLIYFQGNSAPDKSGLPSDRFSAERTGGSVSTLTIQRTQQEDSAVYLCASRARGLGAGANVLTFGAGSRLTVL.

The chain has TRBV6-2 or TRBV6-3 and TRBJ2-7; 13 bases line up with TRBD2. This CDR3 has 17 residues. Germline trimming cut 6 bases from V and 1 base from J; bases unmatched to any gene: 9. Per germline, CDR1 MNHEY and CDR2 SVGEGT. The CDR3 DNA sequence: TGTGCCAGCAGCCTCGGACTAGCGGGAGCCCGTTCCTACGAGCAGTACTTC. Its translation: CASSLGLAGARSYEQYF.

The genes are TRBV28 and TRBJ2-7; 7 bases are a match to TRBD1. There are 14 residues in the CDR3. V trimming: 5 bases; J trimming: 1 base; junction bases outside the gene matches: 5. Germline V gene lookup returns CDR1 MDHEN and CDR2 SYDVKM. CDR3 region: CASSRQGGSYEQYF. CDR3 DNA sequence: TGTGCCAGCAGTAGACAGGGCGGATCCTACGAGCAGTACTTC.

CDR3 sequence: CASGPADGLYNEQFF. The CDR3 nucleotides are TGTGCCAGCGGGCCCGCCGATGGTTTGTACAATGAGCAGTTCTTC. The chain couples TRBV5-6 to TRBJ2-1; D uncertain. The CDR3 runs 15 residues. V gave up 7 bases and J gave up 4 bases, with 18 bases separating them. Germline V CDR1 and CDR2: SGHDT, YYEEEE.

The rearrangement uses TRBV18 and TRBJ1-1; D gene uncertain. CDR1 is KGHSH, CDR2 LQKENI, per germline. The CDR3 is made up of 13 amino acids. The germline V and J ends were trimmed by 6 bases and 0 bases, with 8 bases remaining between them. DNA for the CDR3: TGTGCCAGCTCCTCGGGAGTGAACACTGAAGCTTTCTTT. This translates into CASSSGVNTEAFF.

This chain joins TRBV28 and TRBJ2-1, with TRBD1 as a possible D gene (6 bases). The CDR3 covers 13 residues. The germline gives CDR1 MDHEN, CDR2 SYDVKM. V was cut by 6 bases and J by 7 bases, with 13 bases left in between. The DNA of the CDR3 is TGTGCCAGCAGGTTAGAGAGGGGGAATGAGCAGTTCTTC. Translated: CASRLERGNEQFF.

The chain has TRBV7-6 and TRBJ1-3, with D unclear. Germline-derived CDR1 and CDR2 are SGHVS and FNYEAQ. CDR3 length: 15 amino acids. V shed 7 bases and J shed 0 bases, with 13 bases lying between them. The CDR3 bases are TGTGCCAGCAACCCGGGGAGGTCCTCTGGAAACACCATATATTTT. Protein sequence: CASNPGRSSGNTIYF.

The gene calls are TRBV28 and TRBJ1-3; the match to TRBD1 covers 8 bases. The CDR3 loop spans 15 amino acids. V shed 4 bases and J 0 bases; nucleotides not matched to a gene: 2. Germline V CDR1 and CDR2: MDHEN, SYDVKM. CDR3 sequence reads: CASSSGGYSGNTIYF. The CDR3 DNA reads TGTGCCAGCAGTTCAGGGGGCTACTCTGGAAACACCATATATTTT.

The V and J genes are TRBV28 and TRBJ2-1; 10 bases match TRBD1. The V and J ends lost 2 bases and 0 bases, in that order; junction bases with no gene match: 7. CDR3 length: 18 residues. In germline, CDR1 is MDHEN, CDR2 SYDVKM. The chain's CDR3 is CASSLGGTGVDSYNEQFF. The CDR3, as DNA: TGTGCCAGCAGTTTAGGTGGGACAGGGGTGGACTCCTACAATGAGCAGTTCTTC.

The chain has TRBV5-6 and TRBJ2-5, with D hard to call. Germline CDR1 reads SGHDT; CDR2 reads YYEEEE. CDR3 length: 13 residues. With 3 bases removed from V and 1 base from J, the gap between germline ends came to 7 bases. In DNA form, the CDR3 reads TGTGCCAGCAGCTCGGTGTCCCAAGAGACCCAGTACTTC. This encodes CASSSVSQETQYF.

This clone was observed a handful of times. The V and J genes are TRBV15 and TRBJ1-2; 8 bases fit TRBD1. V lost 1 base, J lost 6 bases, and 7 bases stayed unmatched. The CDR3 has 15 residues. Germline-derived CDR1 and CDR2 are LNHNV and YYDKDF (reference sequence). CDR3 residues: CATSRVYGTGDGYTF. CDR3 bases: TGTGCCACCAGCAGAGTATACGGGACAGGAGATGGCTACACCTTC.

V and J are TRBV12-3 or TRBV12-4 and TRBJ2-4; D remains unclear. The CDR3 is 12 amino acids. V shed 5 bases and J shed 6 bases, with 8 bases lying between them. The CDR3 loop reads CASSATPNIQYF. The CDR3 DNA follows: TGTGCCAGCAGTGCTACGCCAAACATTCAGTACTTC.

The chain joins TRBV3-1 (or the pseudogene TRBV3-2) to TRBJ2-7; tentatively, D is TRBD1 (6 bases). The CDR3 has 16 residues. Germline lookup yields CDR1 LGHDT and CDR2 YNNKEL (reference sequence). Trimming shortened V by 2 bases and J by 1 base, and 15 bases separated the two germline ends. This CDR3 is CASSQQQGRGSYEQYF. In nucleotides, the CDR3 is TGTGCCAGCAGCCAACAACAGGGTCGGGGTTCCTACGAGCAGTACTTC.

This chain connects TRBV28 to TRBJ1-2; no reliable D call. Trimming took off 3 bases at V and 0 bases at J, with 8 bases between the two ends. This CDR3 has 14 amino acids. Germline lookup yields CDR1 MDHEN and CDR2 SYDVKM. The CDR3: CASSFGLANYGYTF. Written as DNA, the CDR3 is TGTGCCAGCAGTTTCGGTTTAGCTAACTATGGCTACACCTTC.

A single count supports this clone. This chain uses TRBV1 with TRBJ1-6. TRBV1 is noted as a pseudogene. The CDR3 contains 17 residues. The CDR3 spells CTSPFSSVRNYNSPLHF. Written as DNA, the CDR3 is TGCACCAGCCCCTTTTCCTCAGTGAGGAACTATAATTCACCCCTCCACTTT.